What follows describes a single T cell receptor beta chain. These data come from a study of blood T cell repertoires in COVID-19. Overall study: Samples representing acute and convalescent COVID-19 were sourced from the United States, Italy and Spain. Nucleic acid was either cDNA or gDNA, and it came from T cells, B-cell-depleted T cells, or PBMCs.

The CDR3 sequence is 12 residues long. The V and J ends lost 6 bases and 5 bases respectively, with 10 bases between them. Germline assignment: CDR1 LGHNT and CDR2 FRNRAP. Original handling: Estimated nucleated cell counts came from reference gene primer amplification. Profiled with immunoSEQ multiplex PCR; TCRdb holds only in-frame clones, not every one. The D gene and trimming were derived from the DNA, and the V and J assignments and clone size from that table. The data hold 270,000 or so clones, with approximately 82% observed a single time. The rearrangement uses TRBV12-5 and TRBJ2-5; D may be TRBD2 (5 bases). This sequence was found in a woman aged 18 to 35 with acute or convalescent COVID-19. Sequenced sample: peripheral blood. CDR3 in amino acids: CASGQRRETQYF. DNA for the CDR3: TGTGCTAGTGGACAACGGAGGGAGACCCAGTACTTC.